The entry that follows covers one T cell receptor beta chain sequence. Its antigen is not identified. This CDR3 comprises 11 residues. V gave up 3 bases and J gave up 4 bases, with 4 bases separating them. Germline assignment: CDR1 DFQATT and CDR2 SNEGSKA (reference sequence). RNA was extracted and reverse transcribed into cDNA as the sequencing template. TCRdb's copy holds only in-frame clones and misses some; the assay was immunoSEQ multiplex PCR. The profile shows 150,000 or so clones, 80% to 90% of them singletons. The data stem from a study of CD8+ T cells in alopecia areata. Whole-study findings and limits: Normal scalp showed lower clonality than lesional scalp, especially alopecia totalis/universalis.

This chain uses TRBV20-1 with TRBJ2-1; the D is unclear. Source: CD8+ T cells sorted from blood, taken at week 0. The sequence was collected from a human donor with alopecia areata. CDR3 nucleotides: TGCAGTGCTAGGGGTTACAATGAGCAGTTCTTC. Protein product: CSARGYNEQFF.